Here is one TCR beta chain with its context. The antigen remains undetermined. These data come from a study of T cell repertoires in cytomegalovirus infection. The study's findings and limits: HLA-C-restricted CMV-specific TCR beta clonotypes prevailed in the ex vivo response.

TCRdb reanalysed the reads using MiXCR and keeps one entry per CDR3 protein. The sample shows some 250,000 distinct CDR3 sequences, approximately 9% of them seen only once. The CDR3 loop spans 16 amino acids. Germline V CDR1 and CDR2: KGHSH, LQKENI. The junction had 14 bases not matched to a gene; V was cut back by 6 bases and J by 5 bases. J is TRBJ1-1 and V is TRBV18; 8 positions agree with TRBD1. The TCR was taken from a human donor in good health (CMV status not recorded). Some clones in this sample may be carry-over from other donors' samples. Source material: PBMCs. DNA for the CDR3: TGTGCCAGCTCGCCCGTATCGAGACAGGGGAATACTGAAGCTTTCTTT. Residues: CASSPVSRQGNTEAFF. Full variable domain (missing parts from reference TRBV18 and TRBJ1-1): NAGVMQNPRHLVRRRGQEARLRCSPMKGHSHVYWYRQLPEEGLKFMVYLQKENIIDESGMPKERFSAEFPKEGPSILRIQQVVRGDSAAYFCASSPVSRQGNTEAFFGQGTRLTVV.